These 5 T cell receptor beta chains were sequenced from one sample in a study of blood T cell repertoires in COVID-19. Here immunoSEQ multiplex PCR was the method, and the copy in TCRdb shows in-frame clones only, minus some. The top ten clones hold approximately 11% of a sample with some 130,000 clones, around four fifths of them seen once. The sequencing sample was made of peripheral blood. The receptors derive from a man aged 55 to 70 who had recovered from COVID-19.

This clone was detected a few times. This chain uses TRBV30 with TRBJ1-5, with no clear D. The ends were cut back, 2 bases at V and 6 bases at J, with 8 bases in the middle. The CDR3 extends over 12 amino acids. Germline loops: CDR1 GTSNPN, CDR2 SVGIG (reference sequence). The CDR3 protein is CAWSLGGQPQHF. CDR3 sequence (DNA): TGTGCCTGGAGTTTGGGAGGTCAGCCCCAGCATTTT.

The CDR3 is CAAQSMGQGFTGELFF. In DNA, the CDR3 is TGTGCCGCCCAATCTATGGGACAGGGCTTCACCGGGGAGCTGTTTTTT. The chain carries TRBV7-9 and TRBJ2-2; 9 nucleotides agree with TRBD1. The CDR3 runs to 16 residues. The germline V gene encodes CDR1 SEHNR and CDR2 FQNEAQ (reference sequence). The V segment lost 11 bases and the J segment 4 bases; nucleotides outside the gene matches: 14.

The rearrangement uses TRBV7-3 and TRBJ2-2; 15 bases match TRBD2. V shed 4 bases and J 5 bases; nucleotides not matched to a gene: 2. Germline V gene lookup returns CDR1 SGHTA and CDR2 FQGTGA. This CDR3 spans 16 amino acids. CDR3 loop: CASSSGTSGRTGELFF. The DNA of the CDR3 is TGTGCCAGCAGCTCGGGGACTAGCGGGAGGACCGGGGAGCTGTTTTTT.

The chain joins TRBV9 to TRBJ1-6; no clear D. The CDR3 is 16 residues long. Deletions cut 2 bases from V and 8 bases from J, with 17 bases between. Germline-derived CDR1 and CDR2 are SGDLS and YYNGEE. Here the CDR3 reads CASSVFPGGEDSPLHF. The DNA for the CDR3 is TGTGCCAGCAGCGTGTTCCCAGGAGGCGAGGATTCACCCCTCCACTTT.

This rearrangement joins TRBV20-1 to TRBJ1-4, with 7 positions matching TRBD1. J gave up 14 bases and V 4 bases, and 7 bases lay outside the gene matches. CDR3 length: 11 residues. Germline-derived CDR1 and CDR2 are DFQATT and SNEGSKA (reference sequence). The CDR3 loop reads CSATPTGRLFF. As DNA, the CDR3 is TGCAGTGCTACGCCGACAGGGCGGCTGTTTTTT.